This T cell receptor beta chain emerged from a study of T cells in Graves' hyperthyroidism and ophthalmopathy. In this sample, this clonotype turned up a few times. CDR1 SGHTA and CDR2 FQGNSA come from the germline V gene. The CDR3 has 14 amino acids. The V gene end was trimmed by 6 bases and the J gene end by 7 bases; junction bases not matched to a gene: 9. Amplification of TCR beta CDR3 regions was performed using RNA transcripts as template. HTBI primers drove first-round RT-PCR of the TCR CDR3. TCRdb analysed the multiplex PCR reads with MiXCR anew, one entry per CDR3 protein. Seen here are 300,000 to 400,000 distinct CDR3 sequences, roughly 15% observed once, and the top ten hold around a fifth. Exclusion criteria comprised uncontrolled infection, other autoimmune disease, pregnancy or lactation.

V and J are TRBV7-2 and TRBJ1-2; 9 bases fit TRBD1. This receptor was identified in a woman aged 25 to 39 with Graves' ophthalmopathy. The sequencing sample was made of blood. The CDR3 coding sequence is TGTGCCAGCAGTAAGATCGAGACAGGGGGTGGCTACACCTTC. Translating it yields CASSKIETGGGYTF.